These T cell receptor beta chains were read from a single sample in a study of blood T cell repertoires in COVID-19. The data were produced by immunoSEQ multiplex PCR, yet TCRdb's version contains in-frame clones alone and is incomplete. The table shows around 75,000 clones, with around nine tenths occurring only once. The sequencing input was peripheral blood. The receptors stem from a man in his sixties with acute or convalescent COVID-19. Each CDR3 is given with its conserved first and last residue.

j_call: TRBJ2-3; v_call: TRBV27; cdr3_aa: CASSPSRGVGGDTQYF
j_call: TRBJ2-1; v_call: TRBV5-4; cdr3_aa: CASSMGQQSSYNEQFF
j_call: TRBJ1-6; v_call: TRBV9; cdr3_aa: CASSVGAGNSPLHF
j_call: TRBJ2-2; v_call: TRBV10-1; cdr3_aa: CASSSGQRNTGELFF
j_call: TRBJ1-4; v_call: TRBV3-1/TRBV3-2; cdr3_aa: CASSSEGQYNEKLFF
j_call: TRBJ1-3; v_call: TRBV10-1; cdr3_aa: CASSPRTRPGNTIYF
j_call: TRBJ1-2; v_call: TRBV27; cdr3_aa: CASSPGWNYGYTF
j_call: TRBJ1-2; v_call: TRBV29-1; cdr3_aa: CSVDPRDRGQPLTNYGYTF
j_call: TRBJ1-2; v_call: TRBV27; cdr3_aa: CASSFEGNYGYTF
j_call: TRBJ2-1; v_call: TRBV9; cdr3_aa: CASSAAGVNNEQFF
j_call: TRBJ1-1; v_call: TRBV3-1/TRBV3-2; cdr3_aa: CASSPRSRVNTEAFF
j_call: TRBJ2-7; v_call: TRBV5-1; cdr3_aa: CASSLDRGLYEQYF
j_call: TRBJ2-5; v_call: TRBV6-5; cdr3_aa: CASSPPPGSQETQYF
j_call: TRBJ2-2; v_call: TRBV7-8; cdr3_aa: CASSLGQGAGTGELFF
j_call: TRBJ2-2; v_call: TRBV24-1; cdr3_aa: CATSPETGELFF
j_call: TRBJ2-4; v_call: TRBV11-3; cdr3_aa: CASSLDGGPKNIQYF
j_call: TRBJ2-1; v_call: TRBV12-3/TRBV12-4; cdr3_aa: CASSRTIFGEQFF
j_call: TRBJ2-1; v_call: TRBV5-1; cdr3_aa: CASSLFSGMQEQFF
j_call: TRBJ1-5; v_call: TRBV9; cdr3_aa: CASSVGTGDQPQHF
j_call: TRBJ1-6; v_call: TRBV5-1; cdr3_aa: CASSLDRTDSPLHF
j_call: TRBJ1-1; v_call: TRBV6-5; cdr3_aa: CASSTTGGDTEAFF
j_call: TRBJ1-5; v_call: TRBV6-2/TRBV6-3; cdr3_aa: CASSASRPQASHQPQHF
j_call: TRBJ1-3; v_call: TRBV7-9; cdr3_aa: CASSPWASEDTIYF
j_call: TRBJ1-4; v_call: TRBV6-5; cdr3_aa: CASRGLRRGNEKLFF
j_call: TRBJ2-2; v_call: TRBV11-2; cdr3_aa: CASSLTGRDGGELFF
j_call: TRBJ2-7; v_call: TRBV7-2; cdr3_aa: CASSPPAGAYEQYF
j_call: TRBJ1-2; v_call: TRBV6-5; cdr3_aa: CASRVGQGLLGYTF
j_call: TRBJ1-4; v_call: TRBV10-3; cdr3_aa: CTISESGRGEKLFF
j_call: TRBJ2-1; v_call: TRBV5-1; cdr3_aa: CASSSLESYNEQFF
j_call: TRBJ1-2; v_call: TRBV4-2; cdr3_aa: CASSQGGQGNYGYTF
j_call: TRBJ1-5; v_call: TRBV24-1; cdr3_aa: CATSDLGGTQHF
j_call: TRBJ1-5; v_call: TRBV3-1/TRBV3-2; cdr3_aa: CASSQSRNQPQHF
j_call: TRBJ2-4; v_call: TRBV27; cdr3_aa: CASRETGVAKNIQYF
j_call: TRBJ2-1; v_call: TRBV12-3/TRBV12-4; cdr3_aa: CASSQTGSQQFF
j_call: TRBJ2-2; v_call: TRBV10-2; cdr3_aa: CASSEPTLNTGELFF
j_call: TRBJ2-1; v_call: TRBV3-1/TRBV3-2; cdr3_aa: CASSLQRGAYNEQFF
j_call: TRBJ2-3; v_call: TRBV10-2; cdr3_aa: CASSVPSTDTQYF
j_call: TRBJ2-7; v_call: TRBV3-1/TRBV3-2; cdr3_aa: CASSQSPGVYEQYF
j_call: TRBJ1-6; v_call: TRBV7-9; cdr3_aa: CASSLVQDNSPLHF
j_call: TRBJ1-4; v_call: TRBV9; cdr3_aa: CASSVGEGQGREKLFF
j_call: TRBJ2-5; v_call: TRBV24-1; cdr3_aa: CATHTLRLAGGKYQETQYF
j_call: TRBJ2-5; v_call: TRBV9; cdr3_aa: CASSRDRGVETQYF
j_call: TRBJ2-1; v_call: TRBV7-2; cdr3_aa: CASSLTRNSYNEQFF
j_call: TRBJ2-3; v_call: TRBV7-6; cdr3_aa: CASSPRRGGSGTDTQYF
j_call: TRBJ2-1; v_call: TRBV11-3; cdr3_aa: CASSLDTDPGLACEQFF
j_call: TRBJ2-6; v_call: TRBV5-1; cdr3_aa: CASSFDHYRPSGANVLTF
j_call: TRBJ2-2; v_call: TRBV9; cdr3_aa: CASSVESVGTGELFF
j_call: TRBJ2-2; v_call: TRBV7-2; cdr3_aa: CASSQNTAGNWGGELFF
j_call: TRBJ1-1; v_call: TRBV9; cdr3_aa: CASSPGDFNTEAFF
j_call: TRBJ1-1; v_call: TRBV6-6; cdr3_aa: CASTQPPGMATEAFF
j_call: TRBJ2-2; v_call: TRBV6-6; cdr3_aa: CASSHIRTGPDTGELFF
j_call: TRBJ2-1; v_call: TRBV11-3; cdr3_aa: CASSLSSGNNEQFF
j_call: TRBJ1-2; v_call: TRBV10-3; cdr3_aa: CAISESLKRTGYYGYTF